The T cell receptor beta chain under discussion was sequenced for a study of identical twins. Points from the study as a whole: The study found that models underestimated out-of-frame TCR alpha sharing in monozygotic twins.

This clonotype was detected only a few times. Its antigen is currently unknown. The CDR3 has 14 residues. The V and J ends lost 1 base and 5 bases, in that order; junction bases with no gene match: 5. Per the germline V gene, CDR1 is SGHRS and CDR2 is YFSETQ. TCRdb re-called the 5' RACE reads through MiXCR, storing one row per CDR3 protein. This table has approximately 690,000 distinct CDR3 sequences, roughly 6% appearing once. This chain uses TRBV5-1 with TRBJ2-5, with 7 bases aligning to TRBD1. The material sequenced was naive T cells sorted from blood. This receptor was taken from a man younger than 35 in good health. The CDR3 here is CASSLTTGDETQYF. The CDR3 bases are TGCGCCAGCAGCTTGACAACAGGGGATGAGACCCAGTACTTC.